Listed here are 18 T cell receptor beta chains from one sample, sequenced in a study of blood T cell repertoires in COVID-19. Method: immunoSEQ multiplex PCR; TCRdb's copy keeps in-frame clones and lacks some. This table has roughly 59,000 clones, roughly 81% appearing once. Sequenced material: peripheral blood. The origin of the receptors is a man at least 80 years old with acute or convalescent COVID-19.

This clone was counted a few times. This rearrangement joins TRBV6-1 to TRBJ1-2; D is possibly TRBD1 (6 bases). V lost 3 bases and J 4 bases, leaving 18 bases between the germline ends. The germline V gene has CDR1 MNHNS and CDR2 SASEGT. The CDR3 length is 16 residues. CDR3 loop: CASSEVGQSLPYGYTF. The DNA for the CDR3 is TGTGCCAGCAGTGAGGTCGGACAGTCTCTCCCCTATGGCTACACCTTC.

The V gene is TRBV15, the J gene TRBJ2-2; D possibly corresponds to TRBD1 (5 bases). The ends were cut back, 2 bases at V and 6 bases at J, with 10 bases in the middle. Germline CDR1 is LNHNV and CDR2 is YYDKDF (reference sequence). The CDR3 contains 14 residues. The CDR3 region is CATSRQGWAGELFF. CDR3 nucleotides: TGTGCCACCAGCAGACAGGGATGGGCCGGGGAGCTGTTTTTT.

This clone occurred once. The V gene is TRBV6-5, the J gene TRBJ2-2; 7 bases align to TRBD2. V gave up 0 bases and J gave up 1 base; unmatched junction bases: 2. This CDR3 comprises 16 residues. Germline V gene lookup returns CDR1 MNHEY and CDR2 SVGAGI. CDR3 amino acids: CASSYSSGENTGELFF. The CDR3 DNA is TGTGCCAGCAGTTACTCGAGCGGGGAGAACACCGGGGAGCTGTTTTTT.

The chain has TRBV2 and TRBJ2-7; a possible D gene is TRBD1 (7 bases). The CDR3 loop spans 14 amino acids. Germline CDR1 and CDR2: SNHLY and FYNNEI. V dropped 7 bases and J dropped 0 bases, with 13 bases sitting between them. CDR3 nucleotides: TGTGCCAGCATAGCGGACAGGCTCTCCTACGAGCAGTACTTC. Protein: CASIADRLSYEQYF.

This chain joins TRBV19 and TRBJ1-5; TRBD1 might be the D (5 bases). Trimming took 3 bases from V and 1 from J, leaving 16 bases between them. This CDR3 spans 17 amino acids. Germline V gene lookup returns CDR1 LNHDA and CDR2 SQIVND (reference sequence). This chain's CDR3 is CASSISAGRRSNQPQHF. CDR3 DNA: TGTGCCAGTAGTATTTCCGCAGGGAGGCGAAGCAATCAGCCCCAGCATTTT.

The rearrangement joins TRBV10-3 to TRBJ1-5, with 9 positions matching TRBD1. Germline assignment: CDR1 ENHRY and CDR2 SYGVKD. The CDR3 sequence is 15 residues long. The junction had 6 bases not matched to a gene; V was cut back by 4 bases and J by 5 bases. As DNA, the CDR3 is TGTGCCATCAGTGGTGGGACAGGGACGGATCAGCCCCAGCATTTT. It encodes CAISGGTGTDQPQHF.

The rearrangement joins TRBV9 to TRBJ2-1, with 8 bases fitting TRBD2. V lost 1 base to trimming and J lost 8 bases; unmatched junction nucleotides: 11. The CDR3 runs 16 residues. The germline CDR1 and CDR2 sequences are SGDLS and YYNGEE. This CDR3 is CASSVNDGTSGHEQFF. The CDR3 DNA reads as TGTGCCAGCAGCGTAAACGACGGGACTAGTGGCCATGAGCAGTTCTTC.

This sequence joins TRBV30 and TRBJ2-3; 12 bases align to TRBD2. The length of the CDR3 is 16 residues. Per the germline V gene, CDR1 is GTSNPN and CDR2 is SVGIG (reference sequence). V trimming: 3 bases; J trimming: 0 bases; junction bases outside the gene matches: 4. CDR3 sequence (DNA): TGTGCCTGGAGGGCAGGACTAGCGGGGAGCACAGATACGCAGTATTTT. Amino acids: CAWRAGLAGSTDTQYF.

This chain links TRBV27 with TRBJ1-4; 7 nucleotides align to TRBD1. The trim removed 6 bases at V and 7 bases at J, leaving 11 bases unmatched. CDR1 is MNHEY and CDR2 is SMNVEV in the germline V gene (reference sequence). The CDR3 is 15 residues long. CDR3 sequence reads: CASRNTGAEREKLFF. The CDR3 nucleotides are TGTGCCAGCAGAAACACAGGGGCCGAACGTGAAAAACTGTTTTTT.

The chain recombines TRBV2 with TRBJ1-2; 10 bases agree with TRBD1. The V segment lost 6 bases and the J segment 6 bases; nucleotides outside the gene matches: 7. The CDR3 is 14 amino acids. Per the germline V gene, CDR1 is SNHLY and CDR2 is FYNNEI. DNA of the CDR3: TGTGCCAGCAGGACCGGGACAGGGGCAAATGGCTACACCTTC. Translating gives CASRTGTGANGYTF.

This rearrangement joins TRBV7-8 to TRBJ2-1; TRBD2 aligns across 12 bases. Per the germline V gene, CDR1 is SGHVS and CDR2 is FQNEAQ. The length of the CDR3 is 20 residues. V gave up 6 bases and J gave up 0 bases; unmatched junction bases: 15. The CDR3 sequence: CASRYGAGLAGSSSYNEQFF. The CDR3 DNA is TGTGCCAGCAGATATGGGGCTGGACTAGCGGGGTCAAGCTCCTACAATGAGCAGTTCTTC. Variable domain in full (rest from reference TRBV7-8 and TRBJ2-1): GAGVSQSPRYKVAKRGQDVALRCDPISGHVSLFWYQQALGQGPEFLTYFQNEAQLDKSGLPSDRFFAERPEGSVSTLKIQRTQQEDSAVYLCASRYGAGLAGSSSYNEQFFGPGTRLTVL.

This chain uses TRBV9 with TRBJ2-7; D gene uncertain. This CDR3 comprises 14 residues. Germline CDR1 reads SGDLS; CDR2 reads YYNGEE. Between the trimmed V and J ends, which lost 0 bases and 0 bases, there was a span of 7 bases. The CDR3 DNA reads TGTGCCAGCAGCGTAGCTGCCGGCTCCTACGAGCAGTACTTC. Protein product: CASSVAAGSYEQYF.

The chain has TRBV5-4 and TRBJ2-3; D unclear. The ends were cut back, 4 bases at V and 3 bases at J, with 3 bases in the middle. The germline V gene encodes CDR1 SGHNT and CDR2 YYREEE (reference sequence). The length of the CDR3 is 11 residues. The CDR3 nucleotides read TGTGCCAGCAGCCTGACAGATACGCAGTATTTT. Translation gives CASSLTDTQYF. The full variable domain, rest sourced from reference TRBV5-4 and TRBJ2-3, is ETGVTQSPTHLIKTRGQQVTLRCSSQSGHNTVSWYQQALGQGPQFIFQYYREEENGRGNFPPRFSGLQFPNYSSELNVNALELDDSALYLCASSLTDTQYFGPGTRLTVL.

J is TRBJ2-1 and V is TRBV19; 10 bases agree with TRBD1. The V and J ends lost 9 bases and 8 bases, in that order; junction bases with no gene match: 7. Germline CDR1 is LNHDA and CDR2 is SQIVND (reference sequence). The CDR3 contains 13 residues. The CDR3 loop reads CASRGTGVDEQFF. The CDR3 DNA reads TGTGCCAGCAGGGGGACAGGGGTTGATGAGCAGTTCTTC.

Written as DNA, the CDR3 is TGTGCCAGCAGCCAAGTCGGAGGGATAGCGACAGTAAGCTCCTACGAGCAGTACTTC. Encoded protein: CASSQVGGIATVSSYEQYF. The chain couples TRBV4-2 to TRBJ2-7, with D possibly being TRBD2 (6 bases). V shed 1 base and J shed 0 bases, with 22 bases lying between them. This CDR3 comprises 19 residues. CDR1 LGHNA and CDR2 YNFKEQ come from the germline V gene.

The chain couples TRBV10-3 to TRBJ2-3; TRBD2 aligns across 10 bases. The ends lost 10 bases at V and 2 bases at J; junction bases unmatched: 9. The CDR3 is 15 amino acids. Per the germline V gene, CDR1 is ENHRY and CDR2 is SYGVKD. This chain's CDR3 is CATASGSPHTDTQYF. CDR3 in DNA: TGTGCCACCGCTAGCGGGAGTCCCCACACAGATACGCAGTATTTT.

This clone was observed a few times. This chain connects TRBV10-1 to TRBJ1-2; D gene uncertain. The CDR3 spans 14 residues. Germline V gives CDR1 WNHNN, CDR2 SYGVQD (reference sequence). The V end lost 2 bases, the J end lost 2 bases, and 9 bases lay between the germline ends. CDR3 nucleotide sequence: TGCGCCAGCAGTGAGCTTGGCAGGAACTATGGCTACACCTTC. It specifies CASSELGRNYGYTF.

V and J are TRBV28 and TRBJ1-4, with D perhaps matching TRBD1 (5 bases). Per the germline V gene, CDR1 is MDHEN and CDR2 is SYDVKM. The CDR3 runs to 15 residues. The germline V and J ends were trimmed by 6 bases and 3 bases, with 14 bases remaining between them. The CDR3 coding sequence is TGTGCCAGCAGCCCGGGGGATGGAGCTAATGAAAAACTGTTTTTT. Translation: CASSPGDGANEKLFF.